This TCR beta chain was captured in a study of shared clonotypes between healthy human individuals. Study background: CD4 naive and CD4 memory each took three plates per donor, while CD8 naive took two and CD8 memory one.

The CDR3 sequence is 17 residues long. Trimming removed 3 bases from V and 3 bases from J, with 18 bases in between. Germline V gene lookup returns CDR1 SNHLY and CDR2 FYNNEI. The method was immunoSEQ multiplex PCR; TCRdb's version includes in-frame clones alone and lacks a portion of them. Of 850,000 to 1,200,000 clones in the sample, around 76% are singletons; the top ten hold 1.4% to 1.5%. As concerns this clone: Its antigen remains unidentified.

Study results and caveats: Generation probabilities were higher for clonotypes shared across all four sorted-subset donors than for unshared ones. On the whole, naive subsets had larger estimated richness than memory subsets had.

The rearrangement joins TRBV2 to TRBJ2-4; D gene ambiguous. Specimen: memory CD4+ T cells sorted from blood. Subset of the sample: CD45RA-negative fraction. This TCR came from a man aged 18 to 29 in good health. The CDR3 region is CASSDKYLLIGKNIQYF. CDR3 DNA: TGTGCCAGCAGTGACAAGTACCTGCTTATTGGCAAAAACATTCAGTACTTC.